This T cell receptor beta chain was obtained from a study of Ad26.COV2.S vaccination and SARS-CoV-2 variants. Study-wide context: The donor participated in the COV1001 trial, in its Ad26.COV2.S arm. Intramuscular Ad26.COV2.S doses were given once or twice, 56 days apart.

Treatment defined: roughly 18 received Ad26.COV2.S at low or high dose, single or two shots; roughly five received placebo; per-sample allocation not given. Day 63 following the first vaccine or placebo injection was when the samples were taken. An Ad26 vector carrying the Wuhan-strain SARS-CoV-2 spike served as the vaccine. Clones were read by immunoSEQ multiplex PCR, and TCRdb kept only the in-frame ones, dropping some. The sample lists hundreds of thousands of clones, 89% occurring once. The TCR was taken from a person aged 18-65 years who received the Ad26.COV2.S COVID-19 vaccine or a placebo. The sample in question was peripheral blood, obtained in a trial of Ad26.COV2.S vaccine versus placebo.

CDR3 nucleotides: TGTGCCAGCGGTATAGCGGGGAACCAAGAGACCCAGTACTTC. Amino acid sequence: CASGIAGNQETQYF. The chain combines TRBV2 with TRBJ2-5; 8 bases align to TRBD2. Germline loops: CDR1 SNHLY, CDR2 FYNNEI. This CDR3 spans 14 amino acids. J gave up 0 bases and V 8 bases, and 5 bases lay outside the gene matches.